A selection of T cell receptor beta chains follows, all from one sample in a study of blood T cells in healthy people across ages. TCRdb reprocessed the 5' RACE reads with MiXCR, giving one entry per CDR3 protein. Of fewer than 800,000 distinct CDR3 sequences listed, around a quarter were seen once; the top ten hold 8% to 10%. The same data also contributed to another study, on T cells of mothers and their children.

The sequenced material came from blood. Receptor source: a boy aged 10-17 years in good health. Each CDR3 is given without its conserved first and last residue.

TRBV11-1,16,ASSFVAWTSESTDTQY
TRBV29-1,15,SAAGTSGGGSYNEQF
TRBV28,14,ASSFSSGATNEKLF
TRBV5-1,14,ASSLTGSGIQETQY
TRBV20-1,15,SARNQGLAGIYNEQF
TRBV6-5,11,ASSYGYQETQY
TRBV11-2,13,ASSPGQGVRETQY
TRBV29-1,13,SVEEFPNANEKLF
TRBV6-4,13,ARGNRGSSTDTQY
TRBV20-1,14,SARDPGTSGYNEQF
TRBV4-2,13,ASSQAGTGGETQY
TRBV29-1,11,SVDSRGDYEQY
TRBV7-3,11,ASSRQGANEQY
TRBV20-1,11,SARDPSTDTQY
TRBV12-3/TRBV12-4,11,ASSLPGTDEQY
TRBV12-3/TRBV12-4,13,ASSRTSGKEYEQY